Below, 8 T cell receptor beta chains from the same sample are listed, as sequenced in a study of T cells in tumors after PD-1 blockade (dated by TCRdb to the late 2010s). Receptor libraries were prepared by the immunoSEQ multiplex PCR assay. What TCRdb holds here is the immuneACCESS table cut down to in-frame rearrangements. Part of the clones is not present; checked against another copy, under half of the missing clones reflect an unresolved V gene, and the others are unexplained. This sample is represented by about 34,000 clones; roughly 76% of them were singletons. The leading ten clones occupy approximately 40% of the sample. Explained via the paper, the time point label denotes: after anti-PD-1 therapy. This specimen consisted of PBMCs, obtained after anti-PD-1 treatment. These receptors were taken from a human donor with basal cell carcinoma.

This clone was seen only a few times. The chain is built from TRBV24-1 and TRBJ1-5, with 7 positions matching TRBD1. The CDR3 extends over 13 amino acids. J gave up 5 bases and V 7 bases, and 4 bases lay outside the gene matches. The germline gives CDR1 KGHDR, CDR2 SFDVKD. CDR3 coding DNA: TGTGCCACCAGCGACAGGGATGATCAGCCCCAGCATTTT. Its translation is CATSDRDDQPQHF.

This chain uses TRBV29-1 with TRBJ2-3; possible D gene TRBD2, 6 bases. The CDR3 runs to 13 residues. V was pared by 5 bases and J by 4 bases, with 13 bases between. The V gene's germline CDR1 is SQVTM and CDR2 ANQGSEA. The CDR3 nucleotides are TGCAGCGTTATCATGGGGGGACCAGATACGCAGTATTTT. Amino acids: CSVIMGGPDTQYF.

The chain joins TRBV14 to TRBJ2-2, with TRBD2 identical over 8 bases. The J segment lost 7 bases and the V segment lost 3 bases, leaving 4 bases of the junction unmatched. Germline V gives CDR1 SGHDN, CDR2 FVKESK. CDR3 length equals 14 residues. The CDR3 bases are TGTGCCAGCAGCCACTGGACTAGCCTCGGGGAGCTGTTTTTT. It translates to CASSHWTSLGELFF.

Comments on this clone: Sequence at one end of the junction differs from germline and may be a read error. This chain links TRBV7-8 with TRBJ2-1; D is possibly TRBD2 (5 bases). Germline V gene lookup returns CDR1 SGHVS and CDR2 FQNEAQ. CDR3 size: 16 residues. As DNA, the CDR3 is TGTGCCAGCAGCTTAGAAGCCTATGAATCTACGGGATCGAGGATCTTC. Its protein is CASSLEAYESTGSRIF.

This clone was recorded a few times. The chain couples TRBV12-5 to TRBJ1-1, with D unresolved. Per germline, CDR1 LGHNT and CDR2 FRNRAP. The CDR3 is 14 amino acids. V dropped 5 bases and J dropped 4 bases, with 14 bases sitting between them. CDR3 DNA: TGTGCTAGTGGTCCGGGGAGTCTGAGCACTGAAGCTTTCTTT. Amino acids: CASGPGSLSTEAFF.

The chain joins TRBV2 to TRBJ1-3, with unresolved D. Per germline, CDR1 SNHLY and CDR2 FYNNEI. The CDR3 spans 15 residues. V was trimmed by 7 bases and J by 4 bases, leaving 17 bases between them. The CDR3 region is CASITDRGSGNTIYF. As DNA, the CDR3 is TGTGCCAGCATCACGGATCGAGGGTCCGGAAACACCATATATTTT.

This clone appeared a few times. J is TRBJ2-3 and V is TRBV7-8, with D tentatively TRBD2 (6 bases). Germline CDR1 is SGHVS and CDR2 is FQNEAQ. V gave up 3 bases and J gave up 0 bases, with 10 bases separating them. The CDR3 covers 15 residues. The CDR3 is CASSLGGASTDTQYF. The CDR3 nucleotides are TGTGCCAGCAGCTTGGGCGGGGCGAGCACAGATACGCAGTATTTT.

This clone has only a few counts. This rearrangement joins TRBV10-3 to TRBJ1-1; 7 nucleotides agree with TRBD1. Germline V lookup: CDR1 ENHRY, CDR2 SYGVKD. This CDR3 has 12 amino acids. V lost 9 bases, J lost 4 bases, and 5 bases stayed unmatched. The CDR3 DNA reads as TGTGCCATAACAGGGGCCACCACTGAAGCTTTCTTT. It specifies CAITGATTEAFF.